The clone carrying this TCR beta chain was picked up a small number of times. Its antigen is currently unknown. Germline V gene data show CDR1 as ENHRY and CDR2 as SYGVKD. V dropped 3 bases and J dropped 6; count of bases not matched to a gene: 2. This CDR3 is built from 12 residues. These data come from a study of T cell repertoires in cytomegalovirus infection. For the study at large: Shared public TCR beta signatures pointed to both CMV infection and a matching HLA type. The study, taken as a whole, reports: HLA-C-restricted CMV clonotypes gave the most frequent clonotype in two of eight donors. Pooled public TCR beta family frequency picked out CMV carriers with the relevant HLA.

TCRdb analysed the reads with MiXCR anew, one entry per CDR3 protein. The sample has roughly 220,000 distinct CDR3 sequences, approximately 40% seen once. The V gene is TRBV10-3, the J gene TRBJ2-7; 7 positions match TRBD1. The TCR sequence derives from a human donor in good health (CMV status not recorded). Some clones in this sample may be carry-over from other donors' samples. The sequenced sample was CD8+ T cells from cultured PBMCs, obtained from culture after CMV antigen stimulation. The CDR3, as DNA: TGTGCCATCAGTGACAGGGGGATCGAGCAGTACTTC. Its protein product is CAISDRGIEQYF.